This T cell receptor beta chain comes out of a study of PD-1 blockade in classical Hodgkin lymphoma. Notes on the study in general: Relative to healthy donors, newly diagnosed patients reportedly had lower baseline TCR diversity, which was reported as lower still in relapsed/refractory patients.

Deletions cut 5 bases from V and 2 bases from J, with 16 bases between. CDR3 length: 15 residues. The germline V gene has CDR1 MNHEY and CDR2 SMNVEV (reference sequence). On this clone itself: What it recognizes is unknown.

Time point in this sample: newly diagnosed, previously untreated cHL patient sample. Researchers report purifying CD4+ T cells from thawed PBMCs by magnetic negative selection. Data came from immunoSEQ multiplex PCR; TCRdb stores just in-frame clones and leaves some out. Among about 20,000 clones listed, about 83% were seen once. This TCR derives from a human donor with classical Hodgkin lymphoma. The sequencing input was CD4+ T cells from blood. The chain carries TRBV27 and TRBJ2-7; TRBD1 might be the D (5 bases). CDR3 amino acids: CASSVTGTLAYEQYF. CDR3 nucleotide sequence: TGTGCCAGCAGTGTAACAGGAACATTGGCCTACGAGCAGTACTTC.